The clone carrying this T cell receptor (beta chain) has a count of ten or more. In TCRdb, the reads were re-called with MiXCR into one record per CDR3 protein. The sample shows about 150,000 distinct CDR3 sequences, about 25% of them seen only once. The V and J ends lost 8 bases and 7 bases respectively, with 24 bases between them. Germline CDR1 reads SQVTM; CDR2 reads ANQGSEA. The CDR3 has 14 residues. The data derive from a study of T cell repertoires in cytomegalovirus infection. Material: PBMCs. This receptor was identified in a human donor in good health (CMV status not recorded). Some clones in this sample may be carry-over from other donors' samples. J is TRBJ2-7 and V is TRBV29-1, with D perhaps TRBD2 (7 bases). The CDR3 region is CSTRDGGRSGEQYF. As DNA, the CDR3 is TGCAGCACCCGGGACGGGGGGCGAAGTGGAGAGCAGTACTTC.